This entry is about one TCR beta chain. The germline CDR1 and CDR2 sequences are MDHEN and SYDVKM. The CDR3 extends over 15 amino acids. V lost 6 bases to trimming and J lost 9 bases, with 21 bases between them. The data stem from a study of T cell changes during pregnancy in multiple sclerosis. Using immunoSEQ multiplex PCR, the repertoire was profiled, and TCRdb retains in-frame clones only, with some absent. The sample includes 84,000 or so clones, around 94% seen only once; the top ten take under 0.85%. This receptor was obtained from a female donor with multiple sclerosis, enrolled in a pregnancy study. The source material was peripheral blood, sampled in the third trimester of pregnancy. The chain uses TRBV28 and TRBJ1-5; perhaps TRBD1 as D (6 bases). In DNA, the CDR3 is TGTGCCAGCAGGCCACCGGGTGGGGGCACGGGGCCCCAGCATTTT. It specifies CASRPPGGGTGPQHF.